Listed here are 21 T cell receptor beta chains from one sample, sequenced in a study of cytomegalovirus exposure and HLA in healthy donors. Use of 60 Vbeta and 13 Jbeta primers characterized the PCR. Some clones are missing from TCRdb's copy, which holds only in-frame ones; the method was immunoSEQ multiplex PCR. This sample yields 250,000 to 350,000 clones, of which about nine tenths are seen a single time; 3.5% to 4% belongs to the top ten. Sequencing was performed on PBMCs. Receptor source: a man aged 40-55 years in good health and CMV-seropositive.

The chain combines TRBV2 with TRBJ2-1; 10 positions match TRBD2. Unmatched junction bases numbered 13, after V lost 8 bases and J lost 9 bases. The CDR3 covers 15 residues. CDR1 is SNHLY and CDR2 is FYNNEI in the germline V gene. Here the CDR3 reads CASREVVAGGVEQFF. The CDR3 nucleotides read TGTGCCAGCCGGGAGGTGGTAGCGGGAGGAGTTGAGCAGTTCTTC.

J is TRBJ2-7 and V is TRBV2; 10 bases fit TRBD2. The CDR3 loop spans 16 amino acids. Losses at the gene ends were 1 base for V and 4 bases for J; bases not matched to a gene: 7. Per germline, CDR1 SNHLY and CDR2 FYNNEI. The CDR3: CASSEDAASGSYEQYF. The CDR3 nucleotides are TGTGCCAGCAGTGAAGATGCGGCTAGCGGGAGTTACGAGCAGTACTTC.

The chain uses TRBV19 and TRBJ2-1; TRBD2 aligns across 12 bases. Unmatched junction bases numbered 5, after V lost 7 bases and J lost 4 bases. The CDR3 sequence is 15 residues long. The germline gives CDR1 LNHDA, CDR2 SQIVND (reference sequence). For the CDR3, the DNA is TGTGCCAGTACCGTCCTAGCGGGAGGGTACAATGAGCAGTTCTTC. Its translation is CASTVLAGGYNEQFF.

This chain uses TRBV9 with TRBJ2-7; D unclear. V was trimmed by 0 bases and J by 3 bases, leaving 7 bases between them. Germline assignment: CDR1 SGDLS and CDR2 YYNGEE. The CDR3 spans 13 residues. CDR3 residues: CASSVGQDYEQYF. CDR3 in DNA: TGTGCCAGCAGCGTAGGGCAGGACTACGAGCAGTACTTC.

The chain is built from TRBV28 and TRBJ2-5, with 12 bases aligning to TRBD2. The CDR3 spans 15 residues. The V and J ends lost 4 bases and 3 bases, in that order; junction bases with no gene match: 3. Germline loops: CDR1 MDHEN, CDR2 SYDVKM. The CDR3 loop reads CASSSSSGREETQYF. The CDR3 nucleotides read TGTGCCAGCAGTTCATCTAGCGGGAGGGAAGAGACCCAGTACTTC. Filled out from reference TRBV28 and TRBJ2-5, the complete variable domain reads DVKVTQSSRYLVKRTGEKVFLECVQDMDHENMFWYRQDPGLGLRLIYFSYDVKMKEKGDIPEGYSVSREKKERFSLILESASTNQTSMYLCASSSSSGREETQYFGPGTRLLVL.

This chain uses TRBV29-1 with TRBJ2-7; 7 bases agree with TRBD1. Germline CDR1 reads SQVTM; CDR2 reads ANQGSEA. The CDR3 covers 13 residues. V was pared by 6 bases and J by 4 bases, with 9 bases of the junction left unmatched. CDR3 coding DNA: TGCAGCGTCGCCCCGGGACAGTTTTACGAGCAGTACTTC. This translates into CSVAPGQFYEQYF.

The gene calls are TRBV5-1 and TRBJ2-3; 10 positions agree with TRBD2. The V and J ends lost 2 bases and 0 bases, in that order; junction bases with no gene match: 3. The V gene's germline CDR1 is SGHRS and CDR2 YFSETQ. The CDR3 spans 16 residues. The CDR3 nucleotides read TGCGCCAGCAGCTTACGGACTAGCGGTAGCACAGATACGCAGTATTTT. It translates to CASSLRTSGSTDTQYF.

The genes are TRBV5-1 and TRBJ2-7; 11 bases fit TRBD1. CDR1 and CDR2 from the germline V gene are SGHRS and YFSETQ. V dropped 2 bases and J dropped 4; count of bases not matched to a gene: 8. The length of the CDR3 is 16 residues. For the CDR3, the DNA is TGCGCCAGCAGCTTAGGAGGGACAGGGGGTTCGTACGAGCAGTACTTC. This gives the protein CASSLGGTGGSYEQYF.

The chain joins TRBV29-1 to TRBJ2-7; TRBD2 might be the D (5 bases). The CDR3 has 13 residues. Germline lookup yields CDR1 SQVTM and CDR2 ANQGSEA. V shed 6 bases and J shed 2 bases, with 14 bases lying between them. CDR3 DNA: TGCAGCGTGATCGGAGGATTCGCCTACGAGCAGTACTTC. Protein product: CSVIGGFAYEQYF.

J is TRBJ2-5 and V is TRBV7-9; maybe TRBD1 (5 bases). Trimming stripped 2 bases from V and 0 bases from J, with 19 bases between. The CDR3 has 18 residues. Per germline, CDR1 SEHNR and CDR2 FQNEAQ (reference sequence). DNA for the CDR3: TGTGCCAGCAGCTTACGTCGCTTTGCCGGACACCACCAAGAGACCCAGTACTTC. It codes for CASSLRRFAGHHQETQYF.

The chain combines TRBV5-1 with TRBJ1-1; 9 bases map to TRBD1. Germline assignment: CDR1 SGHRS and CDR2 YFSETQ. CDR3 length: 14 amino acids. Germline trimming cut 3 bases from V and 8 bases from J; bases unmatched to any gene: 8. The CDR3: CASSSPGQGKEAFF. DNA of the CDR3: TGCGCCAGCAGCTCCCCGGGACAGGGTAAGGAAGCTTTCTTT.

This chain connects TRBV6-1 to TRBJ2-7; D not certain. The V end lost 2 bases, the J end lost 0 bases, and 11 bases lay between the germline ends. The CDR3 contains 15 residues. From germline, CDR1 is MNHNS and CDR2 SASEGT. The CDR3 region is CASSERQLTSYEQYF. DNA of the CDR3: TGTGCCAGCAGTGAAAGACAATTAACCTCCTACGAGCAGTACTTC.

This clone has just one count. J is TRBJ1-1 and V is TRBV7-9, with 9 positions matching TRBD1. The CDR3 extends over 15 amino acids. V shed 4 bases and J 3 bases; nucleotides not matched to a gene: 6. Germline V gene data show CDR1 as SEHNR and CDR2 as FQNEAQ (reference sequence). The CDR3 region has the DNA TGTGCCAGCAGCTGGACGGGACAGGGAGACACTGAAGCTTTCTTT. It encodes CASSWTGQGDTEAFF.

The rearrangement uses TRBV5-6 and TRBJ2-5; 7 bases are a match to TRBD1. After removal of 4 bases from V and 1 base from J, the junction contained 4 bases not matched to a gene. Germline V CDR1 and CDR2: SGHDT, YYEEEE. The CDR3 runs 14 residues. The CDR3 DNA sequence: TGTGCCAGCAGCCGTGGACAGGTCCAAGAGACCCAGTACTTC. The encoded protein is CASSRGQVQETQYF.

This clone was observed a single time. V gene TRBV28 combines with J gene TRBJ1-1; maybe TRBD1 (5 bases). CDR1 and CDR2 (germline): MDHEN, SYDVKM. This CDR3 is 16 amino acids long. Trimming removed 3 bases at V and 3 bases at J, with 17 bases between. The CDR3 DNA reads TGTGCCAGCAGTTTGGTGGGGGGAGGTGGAGACACTGAAGCTTTCTTT. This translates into CASSLVGGGGDTEAFF.

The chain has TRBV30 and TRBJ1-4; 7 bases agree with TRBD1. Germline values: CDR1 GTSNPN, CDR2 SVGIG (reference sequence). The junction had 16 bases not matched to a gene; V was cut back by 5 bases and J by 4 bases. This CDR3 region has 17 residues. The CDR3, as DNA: TGTGCCTGGGCGCCTCCTGACAGGGCGGCGGATAATGAAAAACTGTTTTTT. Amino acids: CAWAPPDRAADNEKLFF.

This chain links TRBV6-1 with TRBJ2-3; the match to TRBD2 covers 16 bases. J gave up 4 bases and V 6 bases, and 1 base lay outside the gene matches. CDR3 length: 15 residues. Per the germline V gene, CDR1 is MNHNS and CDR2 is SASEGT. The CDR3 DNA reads TGTGCCAGCAGGGGACTAGCGGGAGGGGCAGATACGCAGTATTTT. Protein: CASRGLAGGADTQYF.

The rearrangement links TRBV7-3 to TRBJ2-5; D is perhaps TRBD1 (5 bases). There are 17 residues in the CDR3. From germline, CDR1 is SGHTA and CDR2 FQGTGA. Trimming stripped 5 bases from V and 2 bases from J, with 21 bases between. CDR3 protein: CASSPYARRVGQETQYF. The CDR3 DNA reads TGTGCCAGCAGCCCATACGCCCGCAGGGTGGGGCAAGAGACCCAGTACTTC.

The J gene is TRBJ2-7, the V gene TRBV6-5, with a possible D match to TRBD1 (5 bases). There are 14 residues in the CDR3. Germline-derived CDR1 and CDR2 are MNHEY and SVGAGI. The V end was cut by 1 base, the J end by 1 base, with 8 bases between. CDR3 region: CASSYYSGSYEQYF. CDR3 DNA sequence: TGTGCCAGCAGTTACTATTCAGGGTCCTACGAGCAGTACTTC.

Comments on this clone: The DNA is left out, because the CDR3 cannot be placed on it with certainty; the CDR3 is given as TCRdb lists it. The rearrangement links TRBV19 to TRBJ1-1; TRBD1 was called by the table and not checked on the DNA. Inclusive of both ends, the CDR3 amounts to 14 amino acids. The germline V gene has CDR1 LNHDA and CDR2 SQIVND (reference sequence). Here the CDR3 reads CASSMFVAGGAGFF.

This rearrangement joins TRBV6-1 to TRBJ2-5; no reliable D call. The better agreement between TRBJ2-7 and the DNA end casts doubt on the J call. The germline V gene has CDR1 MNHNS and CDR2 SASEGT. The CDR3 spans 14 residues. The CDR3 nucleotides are TGTGCCAGCAGTGAAGCGCAGGAAGGCTACGAGCAGTACTTC. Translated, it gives CASSEAQEGYEQYF.